This T cell receptor (beta chain) was profiled in a study of early T cells in non-severe SARS-CoV-2 infection. This clonotype has a count of ten or more. The antigen is undetermined. CDR3 size: 17 residues. The germline V gene has CDR1 SGDLS and CDR2 YYNGEE. V was pared by 0 bases and J by 2 bases, with 12 bases between. Attachment of unique molecular identifiers was made to individual cDNA molecules. TCRdb re-analysed the 5' RACE reads in MiXCR, keeping a single row per CDR3 protein. Here the sample spans approximately 65,000 distinct CDR3 sequences, 9.5% to 15% being singletons. Study-wide points: In VDJdb matching, anti-spike CD8 responses were favored while private and CD4 specificities went missing.

Sequenced sample: whole blood. V usage is TRBV9 and J usage is TRBJ2-6; either TRBD1 or TRBD2 may supply D (6 bases each). The TCR was taken from an adult who was a healthcare worker with PCR-confirmed SARS-CoV-2 infection or an uninfected control (not recorded which). The DNA of the CDR3 is TGTGCCAGCAGCGTAGCCCGGGGGCCGACTGGGGCCAACGTCCTGACTTTC. It is translated as CASSVARGPTGANVLTF.